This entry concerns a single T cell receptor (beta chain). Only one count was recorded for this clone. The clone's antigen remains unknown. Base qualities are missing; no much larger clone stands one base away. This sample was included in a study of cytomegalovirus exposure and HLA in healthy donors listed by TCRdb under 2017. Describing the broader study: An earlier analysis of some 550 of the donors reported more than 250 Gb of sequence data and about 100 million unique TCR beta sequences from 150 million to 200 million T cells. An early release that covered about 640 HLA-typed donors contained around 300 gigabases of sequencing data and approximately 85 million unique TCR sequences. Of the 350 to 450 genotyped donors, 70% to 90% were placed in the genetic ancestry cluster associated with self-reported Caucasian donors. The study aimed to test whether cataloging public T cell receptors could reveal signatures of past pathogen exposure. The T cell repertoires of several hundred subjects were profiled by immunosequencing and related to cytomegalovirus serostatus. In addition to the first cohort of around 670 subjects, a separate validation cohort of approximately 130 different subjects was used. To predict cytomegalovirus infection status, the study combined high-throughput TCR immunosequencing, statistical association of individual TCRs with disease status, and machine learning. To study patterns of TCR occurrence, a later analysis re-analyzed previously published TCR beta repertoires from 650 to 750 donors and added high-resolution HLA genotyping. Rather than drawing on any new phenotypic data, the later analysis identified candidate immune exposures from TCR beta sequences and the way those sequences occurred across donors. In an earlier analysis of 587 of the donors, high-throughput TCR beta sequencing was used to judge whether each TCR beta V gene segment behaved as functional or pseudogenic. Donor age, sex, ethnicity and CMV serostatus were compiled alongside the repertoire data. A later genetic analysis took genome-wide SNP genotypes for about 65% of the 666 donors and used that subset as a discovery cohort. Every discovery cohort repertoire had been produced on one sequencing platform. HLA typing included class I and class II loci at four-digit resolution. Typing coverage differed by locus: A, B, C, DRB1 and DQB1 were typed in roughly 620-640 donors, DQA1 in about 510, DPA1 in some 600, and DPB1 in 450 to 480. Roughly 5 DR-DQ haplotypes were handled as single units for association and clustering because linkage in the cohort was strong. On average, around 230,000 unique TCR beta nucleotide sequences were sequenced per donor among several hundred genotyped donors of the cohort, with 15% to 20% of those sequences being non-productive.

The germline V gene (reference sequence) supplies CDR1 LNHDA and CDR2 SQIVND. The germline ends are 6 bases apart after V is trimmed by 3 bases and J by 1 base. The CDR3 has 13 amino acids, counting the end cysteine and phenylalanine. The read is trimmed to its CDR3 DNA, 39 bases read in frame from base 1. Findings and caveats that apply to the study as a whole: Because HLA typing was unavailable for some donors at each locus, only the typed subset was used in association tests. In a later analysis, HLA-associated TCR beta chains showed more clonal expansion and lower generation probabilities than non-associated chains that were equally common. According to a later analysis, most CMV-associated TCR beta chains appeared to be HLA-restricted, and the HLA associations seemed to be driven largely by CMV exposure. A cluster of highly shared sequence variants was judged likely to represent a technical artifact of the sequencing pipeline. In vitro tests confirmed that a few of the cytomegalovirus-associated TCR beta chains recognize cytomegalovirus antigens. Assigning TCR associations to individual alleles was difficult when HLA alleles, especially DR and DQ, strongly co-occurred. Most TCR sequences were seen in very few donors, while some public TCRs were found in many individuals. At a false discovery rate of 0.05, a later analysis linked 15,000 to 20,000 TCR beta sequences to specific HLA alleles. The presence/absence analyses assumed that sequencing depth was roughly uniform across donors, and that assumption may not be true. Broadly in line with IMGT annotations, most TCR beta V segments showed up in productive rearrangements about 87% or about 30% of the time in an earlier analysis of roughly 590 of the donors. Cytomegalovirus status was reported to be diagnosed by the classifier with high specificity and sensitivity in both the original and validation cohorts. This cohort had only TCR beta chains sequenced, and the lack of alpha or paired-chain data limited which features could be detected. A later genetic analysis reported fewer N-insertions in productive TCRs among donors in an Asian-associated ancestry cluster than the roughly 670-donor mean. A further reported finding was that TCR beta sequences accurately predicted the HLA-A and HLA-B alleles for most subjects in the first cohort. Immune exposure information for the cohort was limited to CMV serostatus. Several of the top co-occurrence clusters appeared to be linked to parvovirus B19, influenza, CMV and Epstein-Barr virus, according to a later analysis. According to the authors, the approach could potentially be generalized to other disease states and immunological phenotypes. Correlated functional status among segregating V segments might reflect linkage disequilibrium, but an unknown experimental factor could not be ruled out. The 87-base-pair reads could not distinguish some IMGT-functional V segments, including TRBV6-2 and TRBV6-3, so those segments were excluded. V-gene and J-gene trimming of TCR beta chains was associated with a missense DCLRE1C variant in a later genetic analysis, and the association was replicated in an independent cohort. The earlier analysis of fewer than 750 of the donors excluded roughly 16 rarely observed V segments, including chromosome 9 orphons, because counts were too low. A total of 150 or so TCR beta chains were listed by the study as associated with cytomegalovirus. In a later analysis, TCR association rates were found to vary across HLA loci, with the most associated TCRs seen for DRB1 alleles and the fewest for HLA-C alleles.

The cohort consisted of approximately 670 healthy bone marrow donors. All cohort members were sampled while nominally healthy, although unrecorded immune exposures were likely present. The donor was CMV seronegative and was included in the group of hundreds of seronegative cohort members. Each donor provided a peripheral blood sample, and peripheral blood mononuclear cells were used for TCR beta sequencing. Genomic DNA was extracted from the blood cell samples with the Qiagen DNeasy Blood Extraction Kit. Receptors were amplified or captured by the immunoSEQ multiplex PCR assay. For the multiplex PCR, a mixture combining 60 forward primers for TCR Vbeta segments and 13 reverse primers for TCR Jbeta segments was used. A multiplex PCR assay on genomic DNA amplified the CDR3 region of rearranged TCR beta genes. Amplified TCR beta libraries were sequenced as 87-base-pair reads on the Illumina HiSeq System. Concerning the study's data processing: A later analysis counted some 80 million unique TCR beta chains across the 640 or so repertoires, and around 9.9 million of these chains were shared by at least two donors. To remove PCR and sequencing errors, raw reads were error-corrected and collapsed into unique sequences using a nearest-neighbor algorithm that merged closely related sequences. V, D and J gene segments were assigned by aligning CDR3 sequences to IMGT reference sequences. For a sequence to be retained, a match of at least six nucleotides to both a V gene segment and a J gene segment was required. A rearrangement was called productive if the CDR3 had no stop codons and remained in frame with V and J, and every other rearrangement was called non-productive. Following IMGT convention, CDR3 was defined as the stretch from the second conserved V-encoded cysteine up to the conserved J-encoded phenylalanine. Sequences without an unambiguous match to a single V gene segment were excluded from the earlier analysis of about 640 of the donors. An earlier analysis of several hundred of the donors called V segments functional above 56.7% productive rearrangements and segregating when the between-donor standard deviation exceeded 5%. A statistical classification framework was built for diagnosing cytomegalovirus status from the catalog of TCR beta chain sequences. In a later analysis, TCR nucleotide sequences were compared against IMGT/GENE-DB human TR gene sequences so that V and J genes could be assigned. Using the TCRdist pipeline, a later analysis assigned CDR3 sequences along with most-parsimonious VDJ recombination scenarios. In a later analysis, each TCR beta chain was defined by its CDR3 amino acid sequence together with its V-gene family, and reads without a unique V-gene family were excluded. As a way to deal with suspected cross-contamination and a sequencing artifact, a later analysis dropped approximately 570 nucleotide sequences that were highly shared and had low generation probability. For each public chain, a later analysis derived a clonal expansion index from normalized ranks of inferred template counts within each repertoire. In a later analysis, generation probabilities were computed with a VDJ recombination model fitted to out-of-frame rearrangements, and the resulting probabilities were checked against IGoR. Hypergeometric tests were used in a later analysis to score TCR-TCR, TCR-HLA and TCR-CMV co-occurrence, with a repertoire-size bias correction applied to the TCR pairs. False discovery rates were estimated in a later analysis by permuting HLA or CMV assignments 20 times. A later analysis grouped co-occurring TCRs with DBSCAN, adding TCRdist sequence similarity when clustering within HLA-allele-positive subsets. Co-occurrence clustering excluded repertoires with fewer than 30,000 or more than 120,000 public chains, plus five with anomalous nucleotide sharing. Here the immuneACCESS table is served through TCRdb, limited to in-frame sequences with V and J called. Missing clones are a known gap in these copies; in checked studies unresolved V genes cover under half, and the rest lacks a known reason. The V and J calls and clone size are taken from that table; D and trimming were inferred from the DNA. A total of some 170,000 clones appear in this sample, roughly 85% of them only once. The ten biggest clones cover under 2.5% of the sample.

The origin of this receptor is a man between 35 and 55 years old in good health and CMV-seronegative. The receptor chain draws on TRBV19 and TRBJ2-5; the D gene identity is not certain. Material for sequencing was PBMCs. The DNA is TGTGCCAGTAGTATTCACAGCCAAGAGACCCAGTACTTC. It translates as CASSIHSQETQYF.